Below, 5 T cell receptor beta chains from the same sample are listed, as sequenced in a study of OX40 agonist ivuxolimab in advanced cancers. Clones were sequenced by immunoSEQ multiplex PCR, and TCRdb holds only the in-frame ones, with some missing. The sample lists tens of thousands of clones; about 90% were seen once. Sequenced here: CD4+ or CD8+ T cells sorted from blood, sampled in a trial of the OX40 agonist ivuxolimab. These receptors were taken from an adult with an advanced solid tumor such as melanoma, head and neck, liver or kidney cancer.

This clone came up a few times. This chain joins TRBV4-1 and TRBJ2-1, with TRBD2 matching over 7 bases. Germline V gene sequence: CDR1 MGHRA, CDR2 YSYEKL. This CDR3 has 13 residues. V trimming: 4 bases; J trimming: 8 bases; junction bases outside the gene matches: 5. The CDR3 here is CASSRGLVYEQFF. CDR3 DNA sequence: TGCGCCAGCAGCCGCGGACTAGTATATGAGCAGTTCTTC.

The chain joins TRBV4-1 to TRBJ2-7; TRBD2 matches 12 bases. The CDR3 consists of 15 residues. The germline CDR1 and CDR2 sequences are MGHRA and YSYEKL. V dropped 3 bases and J dropped 5; count of bases not matched to a gene: 5. In DNA, the CDR3 is TGCGCCAGCAGCCACCTAGCGGGAGGGTCTGACGAGCAGTACTTC. This sequence encodes CASSHLAGGSDEQYF.

V usage is TRBV28 and J usage is TRBJ1-2; perhaps TRBD1 as D (5 bases). Trimming removed 4 bases from V and 0 bases from J, with 12 bases in between. This CDR3 has 15 residues. Per germline, CDR1 MDHEN and CDR2 SYDVKM. Here the CDR3 reads CASSSRDRANYGYTF. The CDR3 DNA follows: TGTGCCAGCAGTTCGCGGGACCGAGCTAACTATGGCTACACCTTC.

This chain links TRBV29-1 with TRBJ2-1; D might be TRBD2 (6 bases). Trimming removed 1 base from V and 6 bases from J, with 19 bases in between. In germline, CDR1 is SQVTM, CDR2 ANQGSEA. The CDR3 is made up of 16 amino acids. The CDR3 here is CSVEGGAGPEGNEQFF. As DNA, the CDR3 is TGCAGCGTTGAAGGAGGAGCAGGACCGGAGGGCAATGAGCAGTTCTTC.

J is TRBJ1-1 and V is TRBV7-8; tentatively, D is TRBD1 (6 bases). The CDR3 is 13 amino acids. The V gene's germline CDR1 is SGHVS and CDR2 FQNEAQ. The V gene lost 7 bases and the J gene lost 1 base, with 10 bases spanning the gap. For the CDR3, the DNA is TGTGCCAGCATACAGGGACGGAACACTGAAGCTTTCTTT. The encoded protein is CASIQGRNTEAFF.